This TCR beta chain was observed in a study of T cells after yellow fever vaccination (dated by TCRdb to the late 2010s). Study-wide context: The SMART-Seq v4 Ultra Low Input RNA kit was used to prepare libraries from fractions with low cell numbers. To follow T-cell clones before and after both primary and booster YFV17D yellow fever vaccination, bulk TCR alpha and beta repertoires underwent longitudinal sequencing. Two healthy male donors, one aged 18 to 30 and one aged 30 to 40 years, made up the cohort. Blood was drawn at multiple timepoints before and after primary and secondary immunization, with bulk PBMC replicates and cell subsets isolated.

Paper-wide results and their limitations: Computational filtering was required because FACS-sorted repertoires could contain abundant contaminating clonotypes from the bulk population. A small share of clonotypes was detected in both CD4 and CD8 compartments, with the overlap likely arising from convergent recombination. Most clones expanded after primary vaccination (about 95% of CD4 and 88% of CD8) were re-detected after the booster, suggesting that broad memory maintenance occurred. Compared with the primary T-cell response, the secondary T-cell response was faster but weaker, reaching its peak on day 5 rather than on day 15. Because the study included only a couple of donors, the extent to which the findings can be generalized is limited.

This clonotype was picked up many times. What antigen it recognizes has not been identified. No qualities accompany the bases; no much larger clone lies one base away. The CDR3 starts with the cysteine, ends with the phenylalanine, and has 13 residues. CDR3 DNA is the only sequence kept; it has 39 bases, read in frame from the first base. CDR1 and CDR2, looked up from the germline V gene (reference sequence), are DFQATT and SNEGSKA. V is cut back by 8 bases and J by 7 bases, with 6 bases in the junction unmatched. The treatment or condition label, as the study defines it: live attenuated yellow fever vaccine strain. PBMCs were isolated from peripheral blood using a standard Ficoll-Paque protocol. Dynabeads CD4 and CD8 positive selection kits were used to isolate CD4 and CD8 T-cell fractions. TriZol was used to extract RNA from bulk PBMCs, CD4 and CD8 fractions, and dextramer-positive and dextramer-negative fractions.

Synthesis of TCR cDNA relied on 5'RACE template switching, a step that introduced a universal primer site along with unique molecular identifiers. Priming for cDNA synthesis came from both the TCR alpha and TCR beta constant segments. Library amplification involved two PCR steps, and the second step added sample barcodes and sequencing adapters. Libraries were sequenced on Illumina HiSeq 2500 (2x100 bp) or NovaSeq (2x150 bp). On the study's bioinformatics: MIGEC handled demultiplexing of reads and collapsing into UMI consensus sequences, while MiXCR performed V(D)J alignment. Vaccine-responding clonotypes were identified with edgeR using replicate PBMC samples, with FDR below 0.01 and a log2 fold change above 5 up to day 15 being required. Each bulk clonotype received a CD4 or CD8 identity based on whether the sequenced CD4 or CD8 repertoire contained that clonotype at higher abundance. The public reads were quality trimmed at Q25 with fastp and then assembled into clones with MiXCR by TCRdb, keeping productive beta chains. CDR3 protein duplicates are merged, each entry listing the most common genes and DNA. Clone size and V and J calls follow TCRdb, not the original study. The sample profile shows about 210,000 distinct CDR3 sequences; over 6.5% of them were found once. The ten largest clones add up to more than 1% of the sample.

Here the chain combines TRBV20-1 and TRBJ2-1; 12 of the junction bases match TRBD2. This specimen was CD4+ T cells sorted from PBMCs, taken on the day of the yellow fever booster vaccination. The TCR was taken from a man aged 25 to 45 who received the YFV17D yellow fever vaccine. The CDR3 in this case is CSLAGGPGNEQFF. The DNA sequence follows: TGCAGTCTAGCGGGAGGGCCGGGTAATGAGCAGTTCTTC.